The 10 T cell receptor beta chains reported below all come from one sample, sequenced in a study of OX40 agonist ivuxolimab in advanced cancers. Clones were read by immunoSEQ multiplex PCR, and TCRdb kept only the in-frame ones, dropping some. The data contain tens of thousands of clones, roughly nine tenths of them singletons. The input for sequencing was CD4+ or CD8+ T cells sorted from blood, taken in a trial of the OX40 agonist ivuxolimab. These receptors all stem from an adult with an advanced solid tumor such as melanoma, head and neck, liver or kidney cancer.

The gene calls are TRBV9 and TRBJ2-3, with D uncertain. The CDR3 spans 13 residues. V gave up 4 bases and J gave up 6 bases, with 12 bases separating them. Germline-derived CDR1 and CDR2 are SGDLS and YYNGEE. CDR3 sequence (DNA): TGTGCCAGCAGCCCCCAAATTGGCGATACGCAGTATTTT. Encoded protein: CASSPQIGDTQYF. The complete variable domain, with remaining parts taken from reference TRBV9 and TRBJ2-3, reads DSGVTQTPKHLITATGQRVTLRCSPRSGDLSVYWYQQSLDQGLQFLIQYYNGEERAKGNILERFSAQQFPDLHSELNLSSLELGDSALYFCASSPQIGDTQYFGPGTRLTVL.

V gene TRBV28 combines with J gene TRBJ2-7; D uncertain. The length of the CDR3 is 12 residues. Germline V lookup: CDR1 MDHEN, CDR2 SYDVKM. V lost 2 bases and J 4 bases, leaving 6 bases between the germline ends. The CDR3: CASSLMRYEQYF. The CDR3 DNA sequence: TGTGCCAGCAGTTTAATGAGGTACGAGCAGTACTTC.

This clone was found once. The chain combines TRBV5-6 with TRBJ2-7; TRBD1 agrees at 8 bases. CDR3 size: 12 residues. With 8 bases clipped from V and 6 bases from J, the junction kept 7 bases outside the gene matches. Germline V lookup: CDR1 SGHDT, CDR2 YYEEEE. Written as DNA, the CDR3 is TGTGCCAGTCTCCCAGGGGGCAGCGAGCAGTACTTC. Its protein is CASLPGGSEQYF.

In DNA form, the CDR3 reads TGTGCCAGCAGCTTAGAAATCGCGGGAGGGCGAACTGAGCAGTTCTTC. Translated: CASSLEIAGGRTEQFF. This chain joins TRBV11-1 and TRBJ2-1; TRBD2 matches 9 bases. The J segment lost 9 bases and the V segment lost 1 base, leaving 10 bases of the junction unmatched. From germline, CDR1 is SGHAT and CDR2 FQDESV (reference sequence). There are 16 residues in the CDR3.

The CDR3 is CASSQDGFTTDTQYF. Written as DNA, the CDR3 is TGCGCCAGCAGCCAAGATGGGTTCACCACAGATACGCAGTATTTT. The rearrangement joins TRBV4-1 to TRBJ2-3; unclear D gene. Germline loops: CDR1 MGHRA, CDR2 YSYEKL. The CDR3 is made up of 15 amino acids. The V end was cut by 0 bases, the J end by 2 bases, with 9 bases between.

The chain couples TRBV4-1 to TRBJ2-7; 11 nucleotides align to TRBD2. The germline V gene has CDR1 MGHRA and CDR2 YSYEKL. The CDR3 spans 15 residues. Unmatched junction bases numbered 4, after V lost 2 bases and J lost 4 bases. CDR3 DNA: TGCGCCAGCAGCCAAACGGGACTAGCGGATTACGAGCAGTACTTC. It specifies CASSQTGLADYEQYF.

The V and J genes are TRBV20-1 and TRBJ2-7; D is undetermined. Germline CDR1 is DFQATT and CDR2 is SNEGSKA (reference sequence). The CDR3 covers 11 residues. CDR3 residues: CSGQVSGEQYF. In DNA, the CDR3 is TGCAGCGGTCAGGTTTCGGGCGAGCAGTACTTC.

The genes are TRBV12-5 and TRBJ2-1; 12 bases are a match to TRBD2. V lost 5 bases, J lost 6 bases, and 11 bases stayed unmatched. The germline V gene encodes CDR1 LGHNT and CDR2 FRNRAP. The CDR3 extends over 17 amino acids. CDR3 bases: TGTGCTAGTGGTCCCTCCCGGGCTAGCGGGAGGGTCAATGAGCAGTTCTTC. It translates to CASGPSRASGRVNEQFF.

The gene calls are TRBV28 and TRBJ1-4; D remains unclear. Germline V gene lookup returns CDR1 MDHEN and CDR2 SYDVKM. V dropped 1 base and J dropped 0 bases, with 9 bases sitting between them. The CDR3 length is 16 residues. The CDR3 nucleotides read TGTGCCAGCAGTTTATACTACCGTGCAACTAATGAAAAACTGTTTTTT. Translation gives CASSLYYRATNEKLFF.

This chain uses TRBV19 with TRBJ1-1, with 8 bases that match TRBD1. Germline V gene lookup returns CDR1 LNHDA and CDR2 SQIVND (reference sequence). CDR3 size: 15 residues. V shed 0 bases, J shed 1 base, and the junction held 1 base outside the gene matches. The CDR3 bases are TGTGCCAGTAGTATAGACGGACAGGGGAACACTGAAGCTTTCTTT. Translated, it gives CASSIDGQGNTEAFF.